This T cell receptor (beta chain) appears in the sequencing data of a study of blood T cell repertoires in COVID-19. At the level of the study: In each case, the material was cDNA or gDNA derived from T cells, B-cell-depleted T cells, or PBMCs.

Original methodology: Amplified reference gene primers provided the basis for estimating nucleated cell counts. Libraries were prepared by immunoSEQ multiplex PCR; TCRdb keeps only in-frame clonotypes and omits some of them. The V and J calls and the clone size are those of that table, but D and trimming were determined from the DNA. Found here are approximately 100,000 clones, about 85% of them singletons; the top ten hold 12%. V shed 2 bases and J shed 1 base, with 14 bases lying between them. Germline CDR1 LGHDT, CDR2 YNNKEL (reference sequence). The CDR3 has 16 amino acids. This TCR was sampled from a human donor in a cohort sampled during active COVID-19. The chain is built from TRBV3-1 (or the pseudogene TRBV3-2) and TRBJ1-1, with D possibly matching TRBD1 (6 bases). Material for sequencing was peripheral blood. DNA of the CDR3: TGTGCCAGCAGCCAACACCCAGGACAGCAGAACACTGAAGCTTTCTTT. Translating it yields CASSQHPGQQNTEAFF.